The clone carrying this TCR beta chain was observed a single time. Its specificity is not known. The CDR3 extends over 9 amino acids. Germline V gives CDR1 MNHEY, CDR2 SMNVEV (reference sequence). The germline V and J ends were trimmed by 8 bases and 9 bases, with 5 bases remaining between them. The repertoire was sequenced with immunoSEQ multiplex PCR; TCRdb's copy has only in-frame clones and lacks some. The profile covers approximately 69,000 clones, with approximately 90% appearing a single time and 0.3% taken by the ten largest. The sample originates from a study of OX40 agonist ivuxolimab in advanced cancers. Background on the study: Patients assigned to dose escalation were diagnosed with hepatocellular carcinoma, melanoma, renal cell or head and neck cancer.

Overall study findings and caveats: Dosing at 0.1 to 3.0 mg/kg was accompanied by clonal expansion of CD4+ and CD8+ blood T cells by week 6.

V and J are TRBV27 and TRBJ2-1; D unclear. The sequence was collected from an adult with an advanced solid tumor such as melanoma, head and neck, liver or kidney cancer. The material sequenced was CD4+ or CD8+ T cells sorted from blood, taken in a trial of the OX40 agonist ivuxolimab. CDR3 in DNA: TGTGCCAGCCCCCGTGAGCAGTTCTTC. Translation: CASPREQFF.